This T cell receptor (beta chain) was identified during a study of beta chain features in type 1 diabetes. Study-wide results and limits: Compared with healthy donors, patients appeared to share more similar naive, central memory and regulatory TCRB repertoires. Insertions at VDJ junctions were less frequent in type 1 diabetes patients. These patients also deleted more nucleotides at the same junctions.

Worth noting for this clone: Its antigen is unknown.

cDNA synthesis used the whole RNA isolate, giving expressed TCRB sequences. TCRdb's table, derived via immunoSEQ multiplex PCR, lists solely in-frame clones and lacks some. The repertoire holds just over 600,000 clones, roughly 16% seen once, with under 0.095% in the top ten. CD4+ naive, central memory, regulatory and stem cell-like memory cells were sorted via CD45RO/CCR7/CD25/CD127/CD95/CD27. The V gene's germline CDR1 is ENHRY and CDR2 SYGVKD. The CDR3 contains 15 residues. Trimming shortened V by 4 bases and J by 4 bases, and 17 bases separated the two germline ends. This sequence originates from a man in his late teens or twenties in good health. The V call is TRBV10-3, the J call TRBJ2-7; D possibly corresponds to TRBD2 (5 bases). What was sequenced was naive CD4+ T cells from blood. The DNA for the CDR3 is TGTGCCATCAGTGCACTTAGCGTAAATATTTACGAGCAGTACTTC. Protein product: CAISALSVNIYEQYF.